What follows are 24 T cell receptor beta chains derived from one specimen sequenced in a study of CD8 T cells in ankylosing spondylitis. Using its own MiXCR run on the 5' RACE reads, TCRdb lists one record per CDR3 protein. The sample lists a few hundred thousand distinct CDR3 sequences; under 25% were seen once. Notes on the study in general: Made up of eight highly homologous variants, a TCR beta motif appeared characteristic of ankylosing spondylitis blood.

No antigen has been assigned to these receptors. The specimen sequenced was blood, either unsorted or a sorted T cell fraction (not recorded which). The origin of the receptors is a male donor with ankylosing spondylitis.

CDR3 region: CASGLAGWNEQFF. CDR3 nucleotides: TGTGCCAGCGGGCTGGCGGGGTGGAATGAGCAGTTCTTC. The gene calls are TRBV2 and TRBJ2-1; tentative D call: TRBD2 (6 bases). The length of the CDR3 is 13 residues. The germline V gene encodes CDR1 SNHLY and CDR2 FYNNEI. V gave up 8 bases and J gave up 7 bases, with 15 bases separating them.

This clonotype showed up just a few times. The genes are TRBV12-3 or TRBV12-4 and TRBJ2-3; the D gene is possibly TRBD1 (6 bases). V was pared by 5 bases and J by 6 bases, with 18 bases between. The CDR3 length is 15 residues. The chain's CDR3 is CASSKDRGVPDTQYF. Here the CDR3 DNA reads TGTGCCAGCAGTAAGGACAGAGGGGTTCCCGATACGCAGTATTTT.

This clonotype was recorded a few times. CDR3 DNA: TGTGCCACCAGCAGAGAGGACAGTTTCAATCAGCCCCAGCATTTT. This codes for CATSREDSFNQPQHF. The chain recombines TRBV15 with TRBJ1-5; D may be TRBD1 (6 bases). Trimming pared 0 bases from V and 3 bases from J, leaving 9 bases between. The length of the CDR3 is 15 residues. Germline CDR1 and CDR2: LNHNV and YYDKDF (reference sequence).

This chain connects TRBV12-3 or TRBV12-4 to TRBJ1-2; no reliable D call. Trimming took 5 bases from V and 0 from J, leaving 4 bases between them. The CDR3 loop spans 12 amino acids. The CDR3 DNA is TGTGCCAGCAGTGACACTAACTATGGCTACACCTTC. Translation gives CASSDTNYGYTF.

This clonotype was observed many times. The gene calls are TRBV5-1 and TRBJ2-6; no clear D. The CDR3 is 15 amino acids. Germline lookup yields CDR1 SGHRS and CDR2 YFSETQ. V was clipped by 0 bases and J by 0 bases, with 4 bases between them. CDR3 DNA: TGCGCCAGCAGCTTGGACAGCTCTGGGGCCAACGTCCTGACTTTC. This gives the protein CASSLDSSGANVLTF.

This clonotype showed up just a few times. The chain has TRBV28 and TRBJ2-1, with a tentative D call TRBD2 (5 bases). The V end lost 3 bases, the J end lost 7 bases, and 13 bases lay between the germline ends. This CDR3 region has 14 residues. Germline assignment: CDR1 MDHEN and CDR2 SYDVKM. This chain's CDR3 is CASSFLRRANEQFF. The DNA of the CDR3 is TGTGCCAGCAGTTTTTTAAGGCGGGCGAATGAGCAGTTCTTC. Supplemented by reference TRBV28 and TRBJ2-1, the full variable domain reads DVKVTQSSRYLVKRTGEKVFLECVQDMDHENMFWYRQDPGLGLRLIYFSYDVKMKEKGDIPEGYSVSREKKERFSLILESASTNQTSMYLCASSFLRRANEQFFGPGTRLTVL.

This clonotype turned up a few times. This chain links TRBV7-8 with TRBJ2-5; possible D gene TRBD2, 6 bases. Trimming took 8 bases from V and 1 from J, leaving 17 bases between them. The germline V gene has CDR1 SGHVS and CDR2 FQNEAQ. CDR3 length: 15 residues. CDR3 region: CASQWEDRPQETQYF. CDR3 nucleotides: TGTGCCAGCCAATGGGAGGATCGTCCCCAAGAGACCCAGTACTTC.

In this sample, this clonotype turned up many times. The chain has TRBV12-3 or TRBV12-4 and TRBJ2-1; TRBD1 matches 10 bases. V lost 4 bases and J lost 9; bases outside the gene matches: 9. CDR3 length: 15 residues. The CDR3 DNA reads TGTGCCAGCAGTTCCTCCGGGACAGGGGAAACTGAGCAGTTCTTC. It specifies CASSSSGTGETEQFF.

The sample holds a few counts of this clonotype. CDR3 sequence: CSATAPAGYYNEQFF. CDR3 DNA sequence: TGCAGTGCTACGGCCCCAGCGGGGTATTACAATGAGCAGTTCTTC. The chain employs TRBV20-1 and TRBJ2-1, with 7 nucleotides matching TRBD2. Germline V gene lookup returns CDR1 DFQATT and CDR2 SNEGSKA (reference sequence). The trim removed 4 bases at V and 4 bases at J, leaving 10 bases unmatched. This CDR3 spans 15 amino acids.

This clonotype was detected only a few times. The chain carries TRBV20-1 and TRBJ1-1, with D uncertain. The CDR3 covers 12 residues. The germline V gene has CDR1 DFQATT and CDR2 SNEGSKA (reference sequence). Trimming took 3 bases from V and 10 from J, leaving 15 bases between them. The CDR3 region has the DNA TGCAGTGCTAGGGCCCTTCGGAATGCAGCTTTCTTT. Translating gives CSARALRNAAFF.

V and J are TRBV5-1 and TRBJ1-6; the D gene is possibly TRBD1 (6 bases). The CDR3 extends over 16 amino acids. V was pared by 5 bases and J by 6 bases, with 18 bases between. The germline V gene has CDR1 SGHRS and CDR2 YFSETQ. CDR3 protein: CASRSDWGRVNSPLHF. CDR3 nucleotides: TGCGCCAGCAGATCCGATTGGGGGCGGGTTAATTCACCCCTCCACTTT.

The chain carries TRBV6-1 and TRBJ1-5, with a possible D match to TRBD1 (5 bases). V was shortened by 4 bases and J by 0 bases, with 10 bases between the two germline ends. CDR3 length: 15 amino acids. CDR1 and CDR2 from the germline V gene are MNHNS and SASEGT. CDR3 amino acids: CASSGGTDSNQPQHF. CDR3 nucleotides: TGTGCCAGCAGTGGTGGGACCGATAGCAATCAGCCCCAGCATTTT.

V gene TRBV20-1 combines with J gene TRBJ2-5, with 9 bases identical to TRBD2. CDR1 is DFQATT and CDR2 is SNEGSKA in the germline V gene (reference sequence). The trim removed 5 bases at V and 1 base at J, leaving 2 bases unmatched. This CDR3 contains 13 residues. The CDR3: CSAGGRGQETQYF. In nucleotides, the CDR3 is TGCAGTGCTGGCGGGAGGGGCCAAGAGACCCAGTACTTC.

CDR3 nucleotides: TGTGCCAGCAGCTTCCTAACAGGGGGCGCGGTTGAAGCTTTCTTT. Its translation: CASSFLTGGAVEAFF. This chain joins TRBV5-5 and TRBJ1-1; 9 nucleotides match TRBD1. Trimming at V came to 2 bases and at J to 7 bases, leaving 9 bases not matched to a gene. The V gene's germline CDR1 is SGHKS and CDR2 YYEKEE (reference sequence). The CDR3 is 15 residues long.

In this sample, this clonotype turned up a few times. The gene calls are TRBV5-1 and TRBJ2-5, with D perhaps matching TRBD2 (5 bases). Germline V CDR1 and CDR2: SGHRS, YFSETQ. V was cut by 4 bases and J by 0 bases, with 10 bases left in between. The CDR3 runs 14 residues. CDR3 region: CASSPGGNQETQYF. CDR3 DNA: TGCGCCAGCAGCCCCGGAGGCAACCAAGAGACCCAGTACTTC.

The J gene is TRBJ2-3, the V gene TRBV20-1; weak D call: TRBD1 (7 bases). The CDR3 covers 14 residues. The V end lost 5 bases, the J end lost 6 bases, and 18 bases lay between the germline ends. CDR1 is DFQATT and CDR2 is SNEGSKA in the germline V gene (reference sequence). The CDR3, as DNA: TGCAGTGCTTTAACAGGGGACTCCACGGATACGCAGTATTTT. It is translated as CSALTGDSTDTQYF.

The chain has TRBV7-8 and TRBJ2-1, with TRBD1 matching 8 bases. CDR1 is SGHVS, CDR2 FQNEAQ, per germline. The trim removed 1 base at V and 0 bases at J, leaving 11 bases unmatched. This CDR3 region has 19 residues. CDR3 sequence reads: CASSLGGRGRPDSYNEQFF. Written as DNA, the CDR3 is TGTGCCAGCAGCTTAGGAGGCAGGGGGCGTCCAGACTCCTACAATGAGCAGTTCTTC. The full variable domain, with the rest looked up from reference TRBV7-8 and TRBJ2-1, is GAGVSQSPRYKVAKRGQDVALRCDPISGHVSLFWYQQALGQGPEFLTYFQNEAQLDKSGLPSDRFFAERPEGSVSTLKIQRTQQEDSAVYLCASSLGGRGRPDSYNEQFFGPGTRLTVL.

The rearrangement joins TRBV5-6 to TRBJ1-5; D unresolved. The CDR3 is made up of 15 amino acids. Germline CDR1 SGHDT, CDR2 YYEEEE. Trimming took 5 bases from V and 4 from J, leaving 16 bases between them. CDR3 DNA: TGTGCCAGCAGGAGGAATGGGCAGCCGAATCAGCCCCAGCATTTT. This encodes CASRRNGQPNQPQHF.

This clonotype was detected a few times. The chain combines TRBV5-1 with TRBJ2-1; 7 bases fit TRBD1. The J segment lost 10 bases and the V segment lost 4 bases, leaving 5 bases of the junction unmatched. There are 12 residues in the CDR3. The germline V gene encodes CDR1 SGHRS and CDR2 YFSETQ. The CDR3 protein is CASSLDRHEQFF. The CDR3 nucleotides read TGCGCCAGCAGCCTGGACAGGCACGAGCAGTTCTTC.

V gene TRBV5-1 combines with J gene TRBJ1-6; no definite D call. V was shortened by 4 bases and J by 7 bases, with 6 bases between the two germline ends. This CDR3 has 12 residues. Germline lookup yields CDR1 SGHRS and CDR2 YFSETQ. CDR3 region: CASSESNSPLHF. In DNA, the CDR3 is TGCGCCAGCAGCGAGTCAAATTCACCCCTCCACTTT.

The V call is TRBV11-2, the J call TRBJ2-1; D unclear. This CDR3 comprises 13 residues. Germline assignment: CDR1 SGHAT and CDR2 FQNNGV. Trimming took off 4 bases at V and 3 bases at J, with 7 bases between the two ends. The DNA of the CDR3 is TGTGCCAGCAGCTCCTTTTTCTACAATGAGCAGTTCTTC. Residues: CASSSFFYNEQFF.

This clonotype has just a few counts. The chain joins TRBV7-8 to TRBJ2-3; no definite D call. CDR1 SGHVS and CDR2 FQNEAQ come from the germline V gene. V was clipped by 0 bases and J by 5 bases, with 12 bases between them. This CDR3 has 15 residues. CDR3 protein: CASSLAGLSGDTQYF. DNA for the CDR3: TGTGCCAGCAGCTTAGCCGGGTTGTCGGGAGATACGCAGTATTTT.

V is TRBV29-1 and J is TRBJ2-4; D is possibly TRBD1 or TRBD2 (5 bases each). V lost 7 bases and J lost 6, with 16 bases in between. This CDR3 region has 13 residues. Germline V gene data show CDR1 as SQVTM and CDR2 as ANQGSEA. In DNA, the CDR3 is TGCAGCGGCGCCGGGACCCAGGGAAACATTCAGTACTTC. It codes for CSGAGTQGNIQYF.

This clonotype was counted a few times. This chain uses TRBV5-1 with TRBJ2-5, with 10 bases identical to TRBD2. The CDR3 has 16 amino acids. Germline CDR1 reads SGHRS; CDR2 reads YFSETQ. The J segment lost 2 bases and the V segment lost 0 bases, leaving 4 bases of the junction unmatched. The CDR3 DNA reads TGCGCCAGCAGCTTGGGGACTAGCGGAAGACAAGAGACCCAGTACTTC. Translated: CASSLGTSGRQETQYF.